This TCR beta chain was recorded in a study of cytomegalovirus exposure and HLA in healthy donors. Study-level results: The classifier reportedly diagnosed cytomegalovirus status with high specificity and sensitivity. In vitro work confirmed that three CMV-associated chains recognize CMV antigens.

Of note for this clone: Its target is unknown.

V gave up 4 bases and J gave up 7 bases; unmatched junction bases: 10. Germline CDR1 is LNHDA and CDR2 is SQIVND (reference sequence). This CDR3 has 16 residues. Only in-frame clones appear in the TCRdb table, and some are missing; sequencing was by immunoSEQ multiplex PCR. The data contain around 120,000 clones, about 87% of them seen just once; the ten biggest clones take up about 1.9%. The donors were members of the approximately 120-subject validation cohort (separate from the approximately 670-subject first cohort). The sequence was obtained from a woman under 30 in good health and CMV-seronegative. Sample: PBMCs. The rearrangement links TRBV19 to TRBJ1-2, with TRBD1 identical over 12 bases. Written as DNA, the CDR3 is TGTGCCAGTAGTAGCGGAAGGGGACAGGGGGCTGGTGGCTACACCTTC. Protein product: CASSSGRGQGAGGYTF.